The 14 T cell receptor beta chains presented below share a single source sample, sequenced in a study of T cells expressing NK-cell markers. TCRdb re-called the 5' RACE reads; every CDR3 protein appears as one record, without DNA. The sample shows about 21,000 distinct CDR3 sequences, and over 50% sits with its ten largest clones. The sequencing sample was made of blood T cells: a sorted CD56 or NKG2C T cell subset, CD4+ or CD8+ T cells, or bulk PBMC T cells (not recorded which). The receptors were gathered from a man aged 18-69 years in good health.

V usage is TRBV18 and J usage is TRBJ2-1; the D gene TCRdb calls, TRBD1, cannot be checked with no DNA. Germline CDR1 KGHSH, CDR2 LQKENI. The CDR3 loop spans 16 amino acids. The CDR3 loop reads CASSPVTGNGHNEQFF.

This chain uses TRBV10-3 with TRBJ2-6; as DNA is missing, the TRBD2 call by TCRdb cannot be tested. The V gene's germline CDR1 is ENHRY and CDR2 SYGVKD. This CDR3 contains 17 residues. The CDR3 protein is CAIMRLAGPSGANVLTF.

The chain couples TRBV29-1 to TRBJ2-1. There are 14 residues in the CDR3. Germline CDR1 and CDR2: SQVTM and ANQGSEA. CDR3 residues: CSVVRQGSYNEQFF.

The gene calls are TRBV27 and TRBJ2-1; the TRBD1 assignment by TCRdb is unverifiable without DNA. Germline CDR1 and CDR2: MNHEY and SMNVEV (reference sequence). The CDR3 runs to 15 residues. The CDR3 here is CASRGGAGGNNEQFF.

This chain links TRBV5-4 with TRBJ2-2; lacking DNA, the TRBD2 call made by TCRdb goes unchecked. This CDR3 region has 15 residues. Germline CDR1 and CDR2: SGHNT and YYREEE (reference sequence). The CDR3 sequence: CASGVAGISGGELFF.

The chain carries TRBV6-4 and TRBJ1-2; TCRdb proposes TRBD1, but this gene call is untestable without DNA. The CDR3 is made up of 14 amino acids. Germline CDR1 is MRHNA and CDR2 is SNTAGT. CDR3 in amino acids: CASSDRQGNYGYTF.

The V gene is TRBV12-5, the J gene TRBJ1-1; the D call from TCRdb, TRBD1, cannot be confirmed without DNA. CDR3 length: 18 residues. Germline V gene data show CDR1 as LGHNT and CDR2 as FRNRAP. The CDR3 reads CASGLVLGEPVLNTEAFF.

The chain has TRBV12-3 or TRBV12-4 and TRBJ2-7; TCRdb returns TRBD2, unconfirmable since there is no DNA. The CDR3 consists of 15 residues. The CDR3 here is CASTVGLAGVDEQYF.

The rearrangement uses TRBV20-1 and TRBJ1-4; TCRdb indicates TRBD1, and absent DNA this call remains unverified. The CDR3 contains 14 residues. From germline, CDR1 is DFQATT and CDR2 SNEGSKA (reference sequence). CDR3 residues: CSASRTGIGEKLFF.

This sequence joins TRBV7-2 and TRBJ2-1; checking the TCRdb D call of TRBD2 is not possible without DNA. This CDR3 has 17 residues. Germline CDR1 is SGHTA and CDR2 is FQGNSA. The CDR3 sequence: CASSLVWTSGAYNEQFF.

The chain uses TRBV27 and TRBJ2-2; the TCRdb D gene call, TRBD1, has no DNA to confirm it. The CDR3 is 15 amino acids. Germline V gives CDR1 MNHEY, CDR2 SMNVEV (reference sequence). The CDR3 is CASSQTGRNGGELFF.

The rearrangement joins TRBV10-2 to TRBJ2-7. This CDR3 has 13 residues. CDR1 and CDR2 (germline): WSHSY, SAAADI. The CDR3 loop is CASSESSPYEQYF.

The chain carries TRBV6-5 and TRBJ2-3. CDR1 and CDR2 (germline): MNHEY, SVGAGI. The CDR3 totals 15 residues. CDR3 sequence reads: CASSYGSLGPDTQYF.

This sequence joins TRBV4-1 and TRBJ2-7; TCRdb names TRBD1, which stays unverified in the absence of DNA. The CDR3 sequence is 14 residues long. In germline, CDR1 is MGHRA, CDR2 YSYEKL. CDR3 loop: CASSQPGQPYEQYF.